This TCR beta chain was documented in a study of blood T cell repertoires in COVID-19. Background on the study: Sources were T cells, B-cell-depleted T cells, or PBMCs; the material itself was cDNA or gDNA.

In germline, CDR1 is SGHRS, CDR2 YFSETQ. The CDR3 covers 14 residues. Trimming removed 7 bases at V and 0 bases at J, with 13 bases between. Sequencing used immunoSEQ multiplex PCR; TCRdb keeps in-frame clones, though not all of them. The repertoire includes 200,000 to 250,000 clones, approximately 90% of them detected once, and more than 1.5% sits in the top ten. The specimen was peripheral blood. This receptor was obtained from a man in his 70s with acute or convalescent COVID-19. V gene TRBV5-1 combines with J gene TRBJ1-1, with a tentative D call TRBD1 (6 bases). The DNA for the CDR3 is TGCGCCAGCGCAAGGGACACCTTGAACACTGAAGCTTTCTTT. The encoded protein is CASARDTLNTEAFF.